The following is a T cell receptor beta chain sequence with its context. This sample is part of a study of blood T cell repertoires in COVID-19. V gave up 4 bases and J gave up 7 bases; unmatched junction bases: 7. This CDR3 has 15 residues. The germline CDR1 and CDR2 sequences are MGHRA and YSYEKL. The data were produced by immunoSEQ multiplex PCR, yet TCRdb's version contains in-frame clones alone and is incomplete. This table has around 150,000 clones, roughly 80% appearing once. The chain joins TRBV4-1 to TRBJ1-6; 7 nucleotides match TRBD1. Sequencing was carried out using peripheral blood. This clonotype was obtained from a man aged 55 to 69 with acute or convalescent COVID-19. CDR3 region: CASSLETGRNSPLHF. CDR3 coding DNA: TGCGCCAGCAGCCTAGAGACAGGGAGGAATTCACCCCTCCACTTT.